Detailed here is one TCR beta chain. Its antigen remains unknown. At one of its ends the junction is not consistent with the germline gene, which may arise from a read error. Regions amplified from RNA transcripts were the TCR beta CDR3 regions. The HTBI set primed first-round TCR CDR3 RT-PCR. TCRdb ran MiXCR on the multiplex PCR reads and lists one entry per CDR3 protein. The profile shows a few hundred thousand distinct CDR3 sequences, just over 45% of them singletons. The sample comes from a study of T cells in Graves' hyperthyroidism and ophthalmopathy. Study results and limitations: In the blood, most expanded thyroid clonotypes above 0.001 appeared as well.

The germline V gene has CDR1 ENHRY and CDR2 SYGVKD. This CDR3 is 13 amino acids long. The J gene is TRBJ1-5, the V gene TRBV10-3, with D uncertain. Sample: peripheral blood or thyroid tissue (not recorded which). This clonotype was obtained from a woman between 18 and 30 years old with Graves' hyperthyroidism. This CDR3 is CAISASGYQPRHF. The CDR3 coding sequence is TGTGCCATCAGTGCGAGCGGATATCAGCCCCGGCATTTT.